Below are 20 T cell receptor beta chains sequenced from a single sample in a study of blood T cell repertoires in COVID-19. Assay: immunoSEQ multiplex PCR; the TCRdb copy retains only in-frame clones and omits some. The sample comprises about 14,000 clones, roughly 84% of which are singletons, and roughly a third rests with the top ten. Sequenced sample: peripheral blood. The receptors originated from a man aged 50 or older with active COVID-19.

The rearrangement joins TRBV3-1 (or the pseudogene TRBV3-2) to TRBJ2-7, with a tentative D call TRBD1 (6 bases). Germline V CDR1 and CDR2: LGHDT, YNNKEL (reference sequence). V lost 9 bases and J lost 3, with 21 bases in between. CDR3 size: 15 residues. CDR3 sequence (DNA): TGTGCCAGAGTTGGGGGCGGAGAACCAGACTACGAGCAGTACTTC. Encoded protein: CARVGGGEPDYEQYF.

The V call is TRBV4-2, the J call TRBJ2-2, with D possibly TRBD2 on 6 matching bases. V lost 0 bases, J lost 8 bases, and 16 bases lay in between. CDR1 LGHNA and CDR2 YNFKEQ come from the germline V gene. The CDR3 is made up of 16 amino acids. This CDR3 reads CASSQEGTGSFGELFF. The CDR3 DNA is TGTGCCAGCAGCCAAGAAGGGACTGGAAGTTTTGGGGAGCTGTTTTTT.

The genes are TRBV28 and TRBJ1-4, with D unresolved. There are 11 residues in the CDR3. CDR1 MDHEN and CDR2 SYDVKM come from the germline V gene. Between the trimmed V and J ends, which lost 5 bases and 5 bases, there was a span of 3 bases. CDR3 bases: TGTGCCAGCAGTACAAATGAAAAACTGTTTTTT. This translates into CASSTNEKLFF.

V and J are TRBV27 and TRBJ1-5; the match to TRBD1 covers 10 bases. This CDR3 has 15 residues. J gave up 6 bases and V 5 bases, and 7 bases lay outside the gene matches. CDR1 and CDR2 (germline): MNHEY, SMNVEV (reference sequence). In DNA, the CDR3 is TGTGCCAGCAGTCTCGGACAGGGGGTGCGTCAGCCCCAGCATTTT. Its translation: CASSLGQGVRQPQHF.

This clone was detected only once. CDR3 sequence reads: CASSLGSGSSYEQYF. In DNA form, the CDR3 reads TGTGCCAGCAGTTTAGGTAGCGGGAGTTCCTACGAGCAGTACTTC. The chain employs TRBV27 and TRBJ2-7; 9 positions match TRBD2. The CDR3 is made up of 15 amino acids. V lost 2 bases and J lost 1; bases outside the gene matches: 3. CDR1 is MNHEY, CDR2 SMNVEV, per germline (reference sequence).

The gene calls are TRBV6-1 and TRBJ1-5, with D tentatively TRBD1 (6 bases). The length of the CDR3 is 16 residues. Trimming removed 0 bases from V and 3 bases from J, with 12 bases in between. CDR1 is MNHNS, CDR2 SASEGT, per germline. The CDR3 loop is CASSEARGAYNQPQHF. As DNA, the CDR3 is TGTGCCAGCAGTGAAGCTCGGGGGGCCTACAATCAGCCCCAGCATTTT.

The rearrangement joins TRBV7-3 to TRBJ2-1; D is possibly TRBD2 (6 bases). The V and J ends lost 5 bases and 5 bases respectively, with 22 bases between them. The CDR3 contains 17 residues. CDR1 is SGHTA, CDR2 FQGTGA, per germline. This chain's CDR3 is CASSPQPGTWINNEQFF. The DNA of the CDR3 is TGTGCCAGCAGCCCGCAGCCCGGGACTTGGATAAACAATGAGCAGTTCTTC.

The CDR3, as DNA: TGTGCCAGCAGTGAGGCCTTTAGGGCAGGGGGAACTGAGCAGTTCTTC. It codes for CASSEAFRAGGTEQFF. The J gene is TRBJ2-1, the V gene TRBV6-1; 7 bases fit TRBD1. Germline V gives CDR1 MNHNS, CDR2 SASEGT. V shed 3 bases, J shed 9 bases, and the junction held 14 bases outside the gene matches. The CDR3 spans 16 residues.

The chain has TRBV11-2 and TRBJ2-7, with TRBD2 matching 7 bases. CDR3 length: 15 residues. J gave up 4 bases and V 3 bases, and 9 bases lay outside the gene matches. The germline V gene has CDR1 SGHAT and CDR2 FQNNGV. CDR3 residues: CASSFTGGGSYEQYF. The CDR3 DNA reads as TGTGCCAGCAGCTTTACGGGCGGGGGATCGTACGAGCAGTACTTC.

The J gene is TRBJ2-7, the V gene TRBV27, with D possibly TRBD1 on 5 matching bases. The CDR3 sequence is 14 residues long. Germline loops: CDR1 MNHEY, CDR2 SMNVEV (reference sequence). The V end lost 5 bases, the J end lost 6 bases, and 17 bases lay between the germline ends. CDR3 bases: TGTGCCAGCAGTCTCAGGGCCCATTCACCCGAGCAGTACTTC. Translated, it gives CASSLRAHSPEQYF.

The chain combines TRBV5-1 with TRBJ1-1, with TRBD1 identical over 8 bases. The ends lost 0 bases at V and 5 bases at J; junction bases unmatched: 0. The CDR3 sequence is 13 residues long. Per the germline V gene, CDR1 is SGHRS and CDR2 is YFSETQ. The CDR3 DNA reads as TGCGCCAGCAGCTTGGACAGGGGGACTGAAGCTTTCTTT. The encoded protein is CASSLDRGTEAFF. Filled out from reference TRBV5-1 and TRBJ1-1, the complete variable domain reads KAGVTQTPRYLIKTRGQQVTLSCSPISGHRSVSWYQQTPGQGLQFLFEYFSETQRNKGNFPGRFSGRQFSNSRSEMNVSTLELGDSALYLCASSLDRGTEAFFGQGTRLTVV.

This chain links TRBV19 with TRBJ2-1; TRBD1 agrees at 8 bases. Trimming took 6 bases from V and 8 from J; bases not matched to a gene: 9. Germline loops: CDR1 LNHDA, CDR2 SQIVND (reference sequence). This CDR3 has 14 residues. CDR3 sequence: CASRPSRGRDEQFF. Written as DNA, the CDR3 is TGTGCCAGTAGGCCCTCCAGGGGGCGGGATGAGCAGTTCTTC. Looking up the rest from reference TRBV19 and TRBJ2-1 gives the full variable domain: DGGITQSPKYLFRKEGQNVTLSCEQNLNHDAMYWYRQDPGQGLRLIYYSQIVNDFQKGDIAEGYSVSREKKESFPLTVTSAQKNPTAFYLCASRPSRGRDEQFFGPGTRLTVL.

The V and J genes are TRBV14 and TRBJ2-1; D is undetermined. Germline assignment: CDR1 SGHDN and CDR2 FVKESK. V dropped 1 base and J dropped 12 bases, with 10 bases sitting between them. The CDR3 totals 12 residues. The chain's CDR3 is CASSQGSGAQFF. CDR3 nucleotides: TGTGCCAGCAGCCAAGGGTCGGGTGCGCAGTTCTTC.

By sample fraction, this clone is medium-sized. The chain employs TRBV15 and TRBJ2-7, with 11 bases fitting TRBD2. Germline V gene data show CDR1 as LNHNV and CDR2 as YYDKDF (reference sequence). The CDR3 spans 14 residues. J gave up 3 bases and V 5 bases, and 3 bases lay outside the gene matches. The CDR3 region is CATSPGLADYEQYF. CDR3 nucleotide sequence: TGTGCCACCAGCCCGGGACTAGCGGACTACGAGCAGTACTTC.

The chain has TRBV27 and TRBJ2-3; 13 bases are shared with TRBD2. The germline CDR1 and CDR2 sequences are MNHEY and SMNVEV (reference sequence). The CDR3 spans 15 residues. The junction had 3 bases not matched to a gene; V was cut back by 3 bases and J by 6 bases. The CDR3 sequence: CASSLRTSGSDTQYF. CDR3 sequence (DNA): TGTGCCAGCAGTTTGCGGACTAGCGGGAGTGATACGCAGTATTTT.

J is TRBJ2-7 and V is TRBV11-2, with a possible D match to TRBD2 (5 bases). Per the germline V gene, CDR1 is SGHAT and CDR2 is FQNNGV. CDR3 length: 15 residues. Trimming left V 0 bases short and J 3 bases short, with 12 bases between. The CDR3 DNA follows: TGTGCCAGCAGCTTAGATCGCGCGGGCCGCTACGAGCAGTACTTC. This encodes CASSLDRAGRYEQYF.

This clone was found once. This chain connects TRBV3-1 (or the pseudogene TRBV3-2) to TRBJ2-3; TRBD2 aligns across 12 bases. This CDR3 region has 17 residues. V lost 5 bases to trimming and J lost 2 bases; unmatched junction nucleotides: 8. Germline V gives CDR1 LGHDT, CDR2 YNNKEL (reference sequence). The CDR3 coding sequence is TGTGCCAGCAGCTCTGGACTAGCGGGGCCAAACACAGATACGCAGTATTTT. This encodes CASSSGLAGPNTDTQYF.

This chain joins TRBV5-1 and TRBJ2-5; 8 bases map to TRBD1. This CDR3 spans 15 amino acids. J was trimmed by 4 bases and V by 4 bases; bases with no gene match: 9. Germline V CDR1 and CDR2: SGHRS, YFSETQ. Here the CDR3 DNA reads TGCGCCAGCAGCACCACCGGGACAGGTGGAGAGACCCAGTACTTC. Encoded protein: CASSTTGTGGETQYF.

The chain employs TRBV9 and TRBJ1-2; no clear D gene. Germline V gene data show CDR1 as SGDLS and CDR2 as YYNGEE. Trimming cost V 3 bases and J 5 bases, with 17 bases left between them. The CDR3 is made up of 15 amino acids. The CDR3 DNA reads TGTGCCAGCAGCGGTATGGTGGACTATGGGTATGGCTACACCTTC. This sequence encodes CASSGMVDYGYGYTF.

The CDR3 is CATSKDNLGSGNEQFF. CDR3 nucleotides: TGTGCCACCAGCAAAGACAACCTTGGTTCGGGCAATGAGCAGTTCTTC. This chain connects TRBV15 to TRBJ2-1; D uncertain. The CDR3 covers 16 residues. Germline CDR1 LNHNV, CDR2 YYDKDF (reference sequence). Trimming stripped 4 bases from V and 6 bases from J, with 19 bases between. Looking up the rest from reference TRBV15 and TRBJ2-1 gives the full variable domain: DAMVIQNPRYQVTQFGKPVTLSCSQTLNHNVMYWYQQKSSQAPKLLFHYYDKDFNNEADTPDNFQSRRPNTSFCFLDIRSPGLGDTAMYLCATSKDNLGSGNEQFFGPGTRLTVL.